This is a list of T cell receptor beta chains from one sample in a study of metastatic and nonmetastatic thyroid tumors. TCRdb re-called clones from the PCR reads using MiXCR. The data show 35,000 to 55,000 clones, 20% to 25% seen once. The source material was blood. These receptors were obtained from a male donor with papillary thyroid cancer or a benign thyroid nodule (not recorded which). Some clones in this sample may be carry-over from other donors' samples. Both conserved end residues are part of each CDR3. The order of the fields is V gene, clone size, J gene, D gene, CDR3 DNA, CDR3 protein. The D gene is left open where the match is weak. The size of a clone is reported for some rows only, either as once, few or many, or as a class for expanded clones.

V: TRBV30
size: many
J: TRBJ1-1
D: .
DNA: TGTGCCTGGAGTATCCACCTGAACACTGAAGCTTTCTTT
CDR3: CAWSIHLNTEAFF

V: TRBV20-1
size: many
J: TRBJ2-5
D: .
DNA: TGCAGTGCTAGGAATGCGAGAGGAGGGCCCCAAGAGACCCAGTACTTC
CDR3: CSARNARGGPQETQYF

V: TRBV20-1
size: .
J: TRBJ2-7
D: TRBD1
DNA: TGCAGTGCTCACAAACAGGGGCTAAACTACGAGCAGTACTTC
CDR3: CSAHKQGLNYEQYF

V: TRBV30
size: .
J: TRBJ1-6
D: .
DNA: TGTGCCTTCACTAGGAAGCACGATTCACCCCTCCACTTT
CDR3: CAFTRKHDSPLHF

V: TRBV27
size: few
J: TRBJ2-7
D: .
DNA: TGTGCCAGCAGTCCTCAAGACTACTACGAGCAGTACTTC
CDR3: CASSPQDYYEQYF

V: TRBV6-1
size: few
J: TRBJ1-2
D: .
DNA: TGTGCCAGCAGGGCGGCCAGCTATGGCTACACCTTC
CDR3: CASRAASYGYTF

V: TRBV28
size: .
J: TRBJ1-6
D: .
DNA: TGTGCCAGCAGTAACGGGGGGTCACCCCTCCACTTT
CDR3: CASSNGGSPLHF

V: TRBV6-2/TRBV6-3
size: .
J: TRBJ2-3
D: TRBD1
DNA: TGTGCCAGCAGTTACCCTACTGTCGCGGGACAGGGAGGCACAGATACGCAGTATTTT
CDR3: CASSYPTVAGQGGTDTQYF

V: TRBV5-8
size: many
J: TRBJ1-4
D: .
DNA: TGTGCCAGCAGCTTGGCAGGGTTTGGAGAAAAACTGTTTTTT
CDR3: CASSLAGFGEKLFF

V: TRBV12-3/TRBV12-4
size: .
J: TRBJ1-1
D: TRBD1
DNA: TGTGCCAGCAGTTTAGGGACAGGGAACACTGAAGCTTTCTTT
CDR3: CASSLGTGNTEAFF

V: TRBV10-3
size: .
J: TRBJ2-5
D: .
DNA: TGTGCCACCGAGGAGGGGGAGGGGGAAGAGACCCAGTACTTC
CDR3: CATEEGEGEETQYF

V: TRBV5-6
size: many
J: TRBJ2-7
D: .
DNA: TGTGCCAGCAGCTTACCACAGGGAGGGGAGCAGTACTTC
CDR3: CASSLPQGGEQYF

V: TRBV24-1
size: few
J: TRBJ1-5
D: .
DNA: TGTGCCACCAGTGAACAGGTGAATCAGCCCCAGCATTTT
CDR3: CATSEQVNQPQHF

V: TRBV7-2
size: many
J: TRBJ2-2
D: .
DNA: TGTGCCAGCAGCGCCGGGTCTGTGGTGACCGGGGAGCTGTTTTTT
CDR3: CASSAGSVVTGELFF

V: TRBV12-3/TRBV12-4
size: many
J: TRBJ2-3
D: .
DNA: TGTGCCAGCAGTCCCTCGGGCCTGGATACGCAGTATTTT
CDR3: CASSPSGLDTQYF

V: TRBV7-2
size: many
J: TRBJ2-1
D: .
DNA: TGTGCCAGCAGCTACCCTACTACCGGGACTTGGGGGCAAAACAATGAGCAGTTCTTC
CDR3: CASSYPTTGTWGQNNEQFF

V: TRBV5-6
size: .
J: TRBJ1-1
D: .
DNA: TGTGCCAGCAGCTTGGCCTGGGGCTTGAACACTGAAGCTTTCTTT
CDR3: CASSLAWGLNTEAFF

V: TRBV30
size: .
J: TRBJ1-5
D: .
DNA: TGTGCCTGGAGTGGGACAGTTAATCAGCCCCAGCATTTT
CDR3: CAWSGTVNQPQHF

V: TRBV5-6
size: many
J: TRBJ2-1
D: TRBD2
DNA: TGTGCCAGCTCTGGACTAGCGGGAGGAGATGAGCAGTTCTTC
CDR3: CASSGLAGGDEQFF

V: TRBV20-1
size: .
J: TRBJ2-1
D: TRBD2
DNA: TGCAGTAGTCCGAAGGCTAGCGGGAGGGTAGATGAGCAGTTCTTC
CDR3: CSSPKASGRVDEQFF

V: TRBV7-3
size: .
J: TRBJ2-7
D: TRBD1
DNA: TGTGCCAGCAGCCCTTCGGGACAGTCGAGCTCCTACGAGCAGTACTTC
CDR3: CASSPSGQSSSYEQYF

V: TRBV7-3
size: many
J: TRBJ2-1
D: .
DNA: TGTGCCAGCAGCGGACCCCCGAGTAATGAGCAGTTCTTC
CDR3: CASSGPPSNEQFF

V: TRBV6-1
size: .
J: TRBJ1-4
D: .
DNA: TGTGCCAGCAGTGACGCTGCGGGGTTTAATGAAAAACTGTTTTTT
CDR3: CASSDAAGFNEKLFF

V: TRBV5-1
size: many
J: TRBJ2-2
D: TRBD2
DNA: TGCGCCAGCAGCTTAGCGGGAGATACCGGGGAGCTGTTTTTT
CDR3: CASSLAGDTGELFF